Following are 4 T cell receptor beta chains from one sample sequenced in a study of blood T cells in healthy people across ages. With a J-beta primer mix and a sample-barcoded 5' primer, a second PCR ran roughly 6 to 11 cycles. Each CDR3 protein is one row after TCRdb ran MiXCR on the 5' RACE reads. The profile covers about 400,000 distinct CDR3 sequences, with about 55% appearing a single time and 45% to 60% taken by the ten largest. Sequencing was performed on blood. The receptors were gathered from a man in his sixties in good health.

The genes are TRBV28 and TRBJ2-3; TRBD2 aligns across 8 bases. V was clipped by 6 bases and J by 1 base; unmatched bases: 6. From germline, CDR1 is MDHEN and CDR2 SYDVKM. The CDR3 has 15 amino acids. The CDR3, as DNA: TGTGCCAGCAGGGGCAGCGGGAGCGGCACAGATACGCAGTATTTT. Translation gives CASRGSGSGTDTQYF.

This chain's CDR3 is CASSYSSGGGFYEQYF. DNA for the CDR3: TGTGCCAGCAGTTACTCGAGTGGGGGGGGGTTTTACGAGCAGTACTTC. V and J are TRBV6-6 and TRBJ2-4; 7 positions match TRBD2. The end of the DNA aligns better with TRBJ2-7, so the J call may be wrong. The germline V gene encodes CDR1 MNHNY and CDR2 SVGAGI (reference sequence). The CDR3 spans 16 residues.

The table lists this clonotype with a count of one. The V and J genes are TRBV20-1 and TRBJ1-6, with unresolved D. The ends were cut back, 4 bases at V and 7 bases at J, with 14 bases in the middle. Per germline, CDR1 DFQATT and CDR2 SNEGSKA (reference sequence). The CDR3 runs 14 residues. DNA for the CDR3: TGCAGTGCTACAGAACAGTTGGGGAATTCACCCCTCCACTTT. As protein: CSATEQLGNSPLHF.

Details on this clonotype: Since a much larger clone is just one base distant, this may be a read error. The V gene is TRBV28, the J gene TRBJ1-2, with 11 bases identical to TRBD1. After removal of 7 bases from V and 7 bases from J, the junction contained 11 bases not matched to a gene. The CDR3 covers 15 residues. From germline, CDR1 is MDHEN and CDR2 SYDVKM. CDR3 DNA: TGTGCCAGCAAATGCTGGGGACAGGGGGGTGGTGGCTACACCTTC. Translation: CASKCWGQGGGGYTF.